The source of this T cell receptor (beta chain) is a study of early T cells in non-severe SARS-CoV-2 infection. Study summary: Investigators sequenced bulk RNA drawn from unsorted whole blood, and chains remained unpaired.

V was shortened by 8 bases and J by 1 base, with 12 bases between the two germline ends. Germline V gene sequence: CDR1 MNHNY, CDR2 SVGAGI (reference sequence). The length of the CDR3 is 13 residues. A word on this clonotype: What it binds is not known.

Individual cDNA molecules were tagged with unique molecular identifiers, the study reported. MiXCR was run by TCRdb on the 5' RACE reads, yielding one entry per CDR3 protein. The sample shows 40,000 to 55,000 distinct CDR3 sequences, approximately 6.2% of them seen only once. Study findings and constraints: Private and CD4 specificities were missed by VDJdb matching, which favored anti-spike CD8 responses.

The TCR was taken from an adult who was a healthcare worker with PCR-confirmed SARS-CoV-2 infection or an uninfected control (not recorded which). The chain is built from TRBV6-6 and TRBJ2-7, with D possibly called TRBD1 or TRBD2 (5 bases each). This material consisted of whole blood, taken at baseline. The CDR3 region is CASQVGVSYEQYF. CDR3 coding DNA: TGTGCCAGCCAAGTGGGGGTTTCCTACGAGCAGTACTTC.